These T cell receptor beta chains were read from a single sample in a study of blood T cells in healthy people across ages. MiXCR was run by TCRdb on the 5' RACE reads, yielding one entry per CDR3 protein. The table includes hundreds of thousands of distinct CDR3 sequences, more than 45% detected once. Sequencing was carried out using blood. Source of these receptors: a woman over 75 in good health. The CDR3 runs from the conserved cysteine through the conserved F or W. Each record gives: V gene, CDR3 protein.

>TRBV7-9
CASNNGAGESYNEQFF
>TRBV18
CASSPPGLAENIGQFF
>TRBV2
CASRAGTSGKYEQFF
>TRBV9
CASSPRTSGVGEQFF
>TRBV5-1
CASSLDGTARNTIYF
>TRBV6-6
CASVRGGTQYF
>TRBV25-1
CASSHGTSGANEQYF
>TRBV24-1
CATRGTGDKEQFF
>TRBV5-1
CASNDGLETQYF
>TRBV12-3/TRBV12-4
CASSRGANEQFF
>TRBV29-1
CSVGTSGVGEQYF
>TRBV5-1
CASSLAGSGRPYNEQFF
>TRBV7-2
CASSLARTAHGAFF
>TRBV29-1
CSVEDQGDGYTF
>TRBV3-1
CASAGGARKNEQFF
>TRBV3-1
CASSRLESNTEAFF
>TRBV20-1
CSARDRGAAIIREELFF
>TRBV27
CASSPTKATGRTDTQYF
>TRBV5-1
CASSLEADGELFF
>TRBV6-6
CASHRGREQFF
>TRBV10-1
CASSEARDGDTQYF
>TRBV20-1
CSAFSGSIGEQYF
>TRBV4-1
CASRTYTGELFF
>TRBV29-1
CSVVGLGHQENEQFF
>TRBV12-3/TRBV12-4
CASSPGTGGGTEAFF
>TRBV29-1
CSAQGGRGPTYEQYF
>TRBV15
CATSSRPGPHFSYYEQFF
>TRBV9
CANSGRVSSYNEQYF
>TRBV29-1
CKGTSGGSGEQFF
>TRBV4-2
CASSQEGFWGEQFF
>TRBV15
CATSSGRAGPDTQYF
>TRBV12-3/TRBV12-4
CASSRAGGDEQYF
>TRBV18
CASSPDESSYNEQFF